Shown below are 32 T cell receptor beta chains from a single sample sequenced in a study of cytomegalovirus exposure and HLA in healthy donors. PCR employed 60 Vbeta and 13 Jbeta primers. The assay was immunoSEQ multiplex PCR, and TCRdb's table has in-frame clones only and misses some. The table records approximately 88,000 clones, 76% of them present only once. The sample comprised PBMCs. Every receptor here comes from a man younger than 40 in good health and CMV-seropositive.

CDR3 sequence (DNA): TGTGCCAGCCGGCAGGCCAACAATCAGCCCCAGCATTTT. As protein: CASRQANNQPQHF. V is TRBV6-5 and J is TRBJ1-5, with D uncertain. V dropped 8 bases and J dropped 3 bases, with 11 bases sitting between them. This CDR3 has 13 residues. Germline V CDR1 and CDR2: MNHEY, SVGAGI.

This clone came up once. V is TRBV18 and J is TRBJ2-7, with D uncertain. V was pared by 0 bases and J by 3 bases, with 9 bases between. The CDR3 runs 14 residues. Per the germline V gene, CDR1 is KGHSH and CDR2 is LQKENI. The CDR3 nucleotides read TGTGCCAGCTCACCACCTGGCCGATTCTACGAGCAGTACTTC. Protein product: CASSPPGRFYEQYF.

The chain is built from TRBV13 and TRBJ1-2; 10 bases match TRBD1. Germline-derived CDR1 and CDR2 are PRHDT and FYEKMQ (reference sequence). The V and J ends lost 3 bases and 4 bases, in that order; junction bases with no gene match: 8. The length of the CDR3 is 16 residues. CDR3 protein: CASSLGPGQGIYGYTF. The DNA for the CDR3 is TGTGCCAGCAGCTTGGGGCCGGGACAGGGGATCTATGGCTACACCTTC.

The chain couples TRBV2 to TRBJ2-3; TRBD1 matches at 9 bases. The V gene end was trimmed by 10 bases and the J gene end by 4 bases; junction bases not matched to a gene: 12. This CDR3 comprises 15 residues. Germline CDR1 SNHLY, CDR2 FYNNEI. CDR3 residues: CANLPGTGIPDTQYF. CDR3 sequence (DNA): TGTGCCAACCTTCCTGGGACAGGGATTCCAGATACGCAGTATTTT.

The chain employs TRBV7-8 and TRBJ1-4; perhaps TRBD1 as D (5 bases). V lost 5 bases and J lost 5, with 15 bases in between. The CDR3 is 15 residues long. Germline V lookup: CDR1 SGHVS, CDR2 FQNEAQ. CDR3 loop: CASSVRGLQNEKLFF. CDR3 coding DNA: TGTGCCAGCAGCGTAAGGGGACTCCAGAATGAAAAACTGTTTTTT.

This chain connects TRBV7-9 to TRBJ1-4; D not resolved. The length of the CDR3 is 12 residues. V was cut by 5 bases and J by 11 bases, with 12 bases left in between. The germline CDR1 and CDR2 sequences are SEHNR and FQNEAQ (reference sequence). In nucleotides, the CDR3 is TGTGCCAGCAGCCGTCCCGGGGATAAACTGTTTTTT. Its protein is CASSRPGDKLFF.

The chain combines TRBV27 with TRBJ2-5, with 9 bases that match TRBD2. The J call is uncertain, as TRBJ2-7 better fits the DNA end. This CDR3 has 15 residues. CDR1 is MNHEY, CDR2 SMNVEV, per germline (reference sequence). The CDR3 reads CASTLRASGAYEQYF. The CDR3 DNA reads TGTGCCAGCACCCTAAGGGCTAGCGGGGCCTACGAGCAGTACTTC.

The rearrangement joins TRBV4-3 to TRBJ2-1, with 7 nucleotides matching TRBD2. The CDR3 totals 14 residues. CDR1 and CDR2 from the germline V gene are LGHNA and YSLEER. After removal of 0 bases from V and 7 bases from J, the junction contained 3 bases not matched to a gene. In DNA form, the CDR3 reads TGCGCCAGCAGCCAAGATGGGGGGGGGAATGAGCAGTTCTTC. This gives the protein CASSQDGGGNEQFF.

This clone came up once. The rearrangement links TRBV18 to TRBJ2-7, with D maybe TRBD1 (6 bases). In germline, CDR1 is KGHSH, CDR2 LQKENI. CDR3 length: 16 amino acids. The CDR3 region is CASTPPRGAEVREQYV. For the CDR3, the DNA is TGTGCCAGCACACCTCCCAGGGGCGCAGAAGTGAGGGAGCAGTACGTC.

The chain has TRBV19 and TRBJ1-1, with 9 positions matching TRBD1. From germline, CDR1 is LNHDA and CDR2 SQIVND (reference sequence). V was clipped by 7 bases and J by 4 bases; unmatched bases: 19. This CDR3 contains 18 residues. CDR3 protein: CASKYMQAGTGSPTEAFF. CDR3 coding DNA: TGTGCCAGTAAGTACATGCAAGCCGGGACAGGGAGCCCCACTGAAGCTTTCTTT.

This chain uses TRBV16 with TRBJ1-5, with 10 bases lining up with TRBD1. The CDR3 is 19 amino acids. Trimming removed 0 bases from V and 6 bases from J; junction bases left unmatched: 14. Per the germline V gene, CDR1 is KGHSY and CDR2 is FQNENV. Written as DNA, the CDR3 is TGTGCCAGCAGCCAATCCTCAACGTCTCTGACAGGGGGCGGTCAGCCCCAGCATTTT. This codes for CASSQSSTSLTGGGQPQHF.

This clone rates as large. The chain combines TRBV2 with TRBJ2-1; 10 bases fit TRBD2. Per germline, CDR1 SNHLY and CDR2 FYNNEI. This CDR3 comprises 16 residues. V gave up 7 bases and J gave up 1 base; unmatched junction bases: 7. DNA for the CDR3: TGTGCCAGCAAAAACATAGCGGGAGGATCCTACAATGAGCAGTTCTTC. Encoded protein: CASKNIAGGSYNEQFF.

The chain recombines TRBV5-1 with TRBJ1-6; 8 bases map to TRBD1. The CDR3 is 15 residues long. CDR1 is SGHRS and CDR2 is YFSETQ in the germline V gene. J was trimmed by 7 bases and V by 2 bases; bases with no gene match: 5. The CDR3 DNA sequence: TGCGCCAGCAGCTTTTCCGGACAGGGAAATTCACCCCTCCACTTT. It specifies CASSFSGQGNSPLHF.

J is TRBJ1-6 and V is TRBV4-1, with a weak D call TRBD1 (6 bases). Germline lookup yields CDR1 MGHRA and CDR2 YSYEKL. V was cut by 1 base and J by 4 bases, with 8 bases left in between. The CDR3 spans 15 residues. The CDR3 is CASSQGRGYNSPLHF. The CDR3, as DNA: TGCGCCAGCAGCCAAGGAAGGGGGTATAATTCACCCCTCCACTTT.

Only a few counts were recorded for this clone. V usage is TRBV12-5 and J usage is TRBJ2-5; 9 bases map to TRBD1. The junction had 5 bases not matched to a gene; V was cut back by 4 bases and J by 5 bases. CDR1 and CDR2 (germline): LGHNT, FRNRAP. This CDR3 contains 14 residues. This CDR3 reads CASGSPGQGETQYF. CDR3 in DNA: TGTGCTAGTGGTTCACCCGGACAGGGGGAGACCCAGTACTTC.

In this sample, this clone turned up a few times. J is TRBJ2-4 and V is TRBV28; 8 nucleotides align to TRBD1. The junction had 5 bases not matched to a gene; V was cut back by 4 bases and J by 6 bases. The CDR3 runs 14 residues. The germline CDR1 and CDR2 sequences are MDHEN and SYDVKM. This chain's CDR3 is CASSSPDRANIQYF. The CDR3 bases are TGTGCCAGCAGTTCCCCGGACAGGGCAAACATTCAGTACTTC.

This sequence joins TRBV2 and TRBJ2-1; 8 bases agree with TRBD1. This CDR3 has 15 residues. V shed 4 bases, J shed 1 base, and the junction held 3 bases outside the gene matches. Germline V CDR1 and CDR2: SNHLY, FYNNEI. The CDR3 reads CASSVWTGSYNEQFF. As DNA, the CDR3 is TGTGCCAGCAGTGTTTGGACAGGGTCCTACAATGAGCAGTTCTTC.

This clone was detected a few times. The CDR3: CASSSNEQFF. The CDR3 bases are TGTGCCAGCAGTTCGAATGAGCAGTTCTTC. The chain combines TRBV28 with TRBJ2-1, with D hard to call. Germline loops: CDR1 MDHEN, CDR2 SYDVKM. This CDR3 has 10 amino acids. With 4 bases removed from V and 7 bases from J, the gap between germline ends came to 2 bases.

This clone was counted between two and nine times. The chain carries TRBV7-8 and TRBJ1-2; TRBD1 matches at 9 bases. V shed 4 bases and J 4 bases; nucleotides not matched to a gene: 7. Germline CDR1 SGHVS, CDR2 FQNEAQ. This CDR3 contains 15 residues. This chain's CDR3 is CASSWGQGGPYGYTF. DNA for the CDR3: TGTGCCAGCAGCTGGGGACAGGGAGGGCCCTATGGCTACACCTTC.

This chain joins TRBV19 and TRBJ2-3, with 7 bases aligning to TRBD1. V lost 5 bases and J lost 3; bases outside the gene matches: 5. Germline CDR1 and CDR2: LNHDA and SQIVND (reference sequence). The CDR3 length is 14 residues. CDR3 sequence: CASSDRVATDTQYF. DNA for the CDR3: TGTGCCAGTAGTGACAGGGTAGCGACAGATACGCAGTATTTT.

J is TRBJ1-5 and V is TRBV6-1, with TRBD1 matching over 7 bases. Unmatched junction bases numbered 3, after V lost 1 base and J lost 0 bases. The CDR3 is 16 residues long. Germline V gene sequence: CDR1 MNHNS, CDR2 SASEGT. The CDR3 here is CASSEGTGYSNQPQHF. In DNA form, the CDR3 reads TGTGCCAGCAGTGAAGGGACAGGCTATAGCAATCAGCCCCAGCATTTT.

This clone was recorded a few times. This chain joins TRBV27 and TRBJ1-3; a weak D match, TRBD1 (6 bases). The CDR3 runs to 16 residues. V was pared by 6 bases and J by 1 base, with 16 bases between. The germline V gene has CDR1 MNHEY and CDR2 SMNVEV (reference sequence). CDR3 nucleotide sequence: TGTGCCAGCAGCCCACAGGGTACGAGGTCTGGAAACACCATATATTTT. Translation: CASSPQGTRSGNTIYF.

This clone was seen a handful of times. The chain uses TRBV19 and TRBJ1-4, with a weak D call TRBD1 (6 bases). Germline lookup yields CDR1 LNHDA and CDR2 SQIVND (reference sequence). Trimming cost V 7 bases and J 7 bases, with 16 bases left between them. The length of the CDR3 is 14 residues. The CDR3 region has the DNA TGTGCCAGTAACACAGGGATCAGGGCTGAAAAACTGTTTTTT. It codes for CASNTGIRAEKLFF.

This sequence joins TRBV28 and TRBJ1-4; no clear D gene. The V end lost 3 bases, the J end lost 0 bases, and 11 bases lay between the germline ends. Germline V lookup: CDR1 MDHEN, CDR2 SYDVKM. The CDR3 runs to 16 residues. For the CDR3, the DNA is TGTGCCAGCAGTTTCGAGCCCTTGGCAACTAATGAAAAACTGTTTTTT. Protein product: CASSFEPLATNEKLFF. The full variable domain, with the rest looked up from reference TRBV28 and TRBJ1-4, is DVKVTQSSRYLVKRTGEKVFLECVQDMDHENMFWYRQDPGLGLRLIYFSYDVKMKEKGDIPEGYSVSREKKERFSLILESASTNQTSMYLCASSFEPLATNEKLFFGSGTQLSVL.

The chain combines TRBV10-2 with TRBJ2-4; D is undetermined. The ends were cut back, 3 bases at V and 8 bases at J, with 8 bases in the middle. This CDR3 spans 12 amino acids. Germline CDR1 and CDR2: WSHSY and SAAADI. This chain's CDR3 is CASSDVSDIQYF. The CDR3 DNA reads as TGCGCCAGCAGTGATGTTTCGGACATTCAGTACTTC.

In this sample, this clone turned up a few times. The V gene is TRBV6-4, the J gene TRBJ2-3; 10 bases match TRBD2. The CDR3 totals 15 residues. The germline V gene encodes CDR1 MRHNA and CDR2 SNTAGT. J gave up 4 bases and V 5 bases, and 6 bases lay outside the gene matches. The CDR3 reads CASSPLAGESDTQYF. CDR3 sequence (DNA): TGTGCCAGCAGTCCCCTAGCGGGAGAGTCAGATACGCAGTATTTT.

This rearrangement joins TRBV7-2 to TRBJ2-2; 8 nucleotides match TRBD1. This CDR3 is built from 13 residues. Germline-derived CDR1 and CDR2 are SGHTA and FQGNSA. V trimming: 5 bases; J trimming: 11 bases; junction bases outside the gene matches: 7. The CDR3 nucleotides read TGTGCCAGCAGCCACAGGACAGGGCGAGAGCTGTTTTTT. Its translation is CASSHRTGRELFF. Looking up the rest from reference TRBV7-2 and TRBJ2-2 gives the full variable domain: GAGVSQSPSNKVTEKGKDVELRCDPISGHTALYWYRQSLGQGLEFLIYFQGNSAPDKSGLPSDRFSAERTGGSVSTLTIQRTQQEDSAVYLCASSHRTGRELFFGEGSRLTVL.

The chain employs TRBV18 and TRBJ2-7; D uncertain. The germline gives CDR1 KGHSH, CDR2 LQKENI. This CDR3 region has 15 residues. V lost 0 bases to trimming and J lost 0 bases, with 9 bases between them. In DNA, the CDR3 is TGTGCCAGCTCACCACCGCGAGGAAACTCCTACGAGCAGTACTTC. Translation gives CASSPPRGNSYEQYF.

The rearrangement joins TRBV6-6 to TRBJ1-5; 8 bases agree with TRBD1. V dropped 5 bases and J dropped 2; count of bases not matched to a gene: 8. The CDR3 loop spans 16 amino acids. Germline V gene data show CDR1 as MNHNY and CDR2 as SVGAGI (reference sequence). CDR3 amino acids: CASSPDRDWGNQPQHF. DNA for the CDR3: TGTGCCAGCAGTCCGGACAGGGATTGGGGCAATCAGCCCCAGCATTTT.

CDR3 residues: CASSLGGGGQETQYF. CDR3 sequence (DNA): TGCGCCAGCAGCCTCGGGGGGGGAGGACAAGAGACCCAGTACTTC. This sequence joins TRBV4-1 and TRBJ2-5; TRBD2 agrees at 8 bases. The trim removed 4 bases at V and 2 bases at J, leaving 6 bases unmatched. Germline V gene lookup returns CDR1 MGHRA and CDR2 YSYEKL. The CDR3 extends over 15 amino acids.

The genes are TRBV9 and TRBJ2-6, with a tentative D call TRBD1 (5 bases). Germline CDR1 reads SGDLS; CDR2 reads YYNGEE. CDR3 length: 15 residues. Trimming pared 0 bases from V and 3 bases from J, leaving 7 bases between. DNA of the CDR3: TGTGCCAGCAGCGTAGAAGGGGATGGGGCCAACGTCCTGACTTTC. Amino acids: CASSVEGDGANVLTF.

The CDR3 region has the DNA TGTGCCAGCAGCCCCGTGACAGGAGCCTCTGGAAACACCATATATTTT. Translation gives CASSPVTGASGNTIYF. The genes are TRBV13 and TRBJ1-3; D is possibly TRBD1 (6 bases). CDR1 PRHDT and CDR2 FYEKMQ come from the germline V gene (reference sequence). CDR3 length: 16 amino acids. The V and J ends lost 5 bases and 0 bases respectively, with 14 bases between them.